The source of this T cell receptor (beta chain) is a study of regulatory T cells in long-lasting Graves disease. Points from the study as a whole: Accuracy might have suffered from few samples. The researchers studied only peripheral blood, not thyroid tissue. Among samples with persistent disease, TRBV28, TRBJ1-2 and TRBJ2-5 were favored.

This clonotype was seen repeatedly, ten times or more. As yet, its antigen is unknown. Through Arm-PCR of CDR3 regions and iRepertoire HTBI primers, TCR beta libraries were built. In TCRdb, the multiplex PCR reads were re-called with MiXCR into one record per CDR3 protein. The table records about 400,000 distinct CDR3 sequences, 20% to 25% of them present only once. CDR3 length: 15 residues. Germline-derived CDR1 and CDR2 are MNHEY and SMNVEV (reference sequence). Trimming at V came to 6 bases and at J to 5 bases, leaving 1 base not matched to a gene. Indicated time point: persistent/refractory GD, antithyroid drugs over 5 years with positive TRAb. PBMCs provided the RNA from which the TCR library was made. An endocrinology department in Xi'an, China, recruited the patients.

The sequence was collected from a female donor with Graves disease. This chain connects TRBV27 to TRBJ2-4; 16 nucleotides align to TRBD2. The sample here was peripheral blood mononuclear cells (PBMCs), taken when the disease was refractory, from a patient treated with antithyroid drugs. CDR3 sequence: CASRGLAGGQNIQYF. Written as DNA, the CDR3 is TGTGCCAGCAGGGGACTAGCGGGAGGGCAAAACATTCAGTACTTC.